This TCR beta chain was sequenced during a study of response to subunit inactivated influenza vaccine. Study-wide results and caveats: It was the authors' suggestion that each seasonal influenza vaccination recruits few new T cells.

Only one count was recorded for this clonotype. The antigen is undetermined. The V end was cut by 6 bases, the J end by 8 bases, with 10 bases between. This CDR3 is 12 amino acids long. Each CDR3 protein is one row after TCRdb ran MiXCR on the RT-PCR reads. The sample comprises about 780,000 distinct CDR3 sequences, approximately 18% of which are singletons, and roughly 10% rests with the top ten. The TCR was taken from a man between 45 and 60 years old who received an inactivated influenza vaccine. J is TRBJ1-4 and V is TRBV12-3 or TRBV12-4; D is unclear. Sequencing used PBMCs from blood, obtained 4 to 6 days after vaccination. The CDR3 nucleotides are TGTGCCAGCAGCCTTCCCGAAGAAAAACTGTTTTTT. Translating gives CASSLPEEKLFF.